This T cell receptor (beta chain) was captured in a study of blood T cell repertoires in COVID-19. Germline CDR1 MNHEY, CDR2 SVGAGI. Trimming at V came to 5 bases and at J to 6 bases, leaving 4 bases not matched to a gene. This CDR3 is built from 13 residues. Original data processing: Researchers report that nucleated cell counts were estimated from reference gene primer amplification. The table came from immunoSEQ multiplex PCR; TCRdb's copy has only in-frame clones and leaves some out. V and J calls and clone size are those listed in that table; D and trimming were worked out from the DNA. The table lists about 160,000 clones, around 85% of them singletons.

Sequencing was carried out using peripheral blood. The rearrangement links TRBV6-5 to TRBJ1-2; 9 bases agree with TRBD1. This receptor was obtained from a man between 60 and 75 years old with active or convalescent COVID-19. CDR3: CASSRDREHGYTF. The DNA for the CDR3 is TGTGCCAGCAGTAGGGACAGGGAACATGGCTACACCTTC.